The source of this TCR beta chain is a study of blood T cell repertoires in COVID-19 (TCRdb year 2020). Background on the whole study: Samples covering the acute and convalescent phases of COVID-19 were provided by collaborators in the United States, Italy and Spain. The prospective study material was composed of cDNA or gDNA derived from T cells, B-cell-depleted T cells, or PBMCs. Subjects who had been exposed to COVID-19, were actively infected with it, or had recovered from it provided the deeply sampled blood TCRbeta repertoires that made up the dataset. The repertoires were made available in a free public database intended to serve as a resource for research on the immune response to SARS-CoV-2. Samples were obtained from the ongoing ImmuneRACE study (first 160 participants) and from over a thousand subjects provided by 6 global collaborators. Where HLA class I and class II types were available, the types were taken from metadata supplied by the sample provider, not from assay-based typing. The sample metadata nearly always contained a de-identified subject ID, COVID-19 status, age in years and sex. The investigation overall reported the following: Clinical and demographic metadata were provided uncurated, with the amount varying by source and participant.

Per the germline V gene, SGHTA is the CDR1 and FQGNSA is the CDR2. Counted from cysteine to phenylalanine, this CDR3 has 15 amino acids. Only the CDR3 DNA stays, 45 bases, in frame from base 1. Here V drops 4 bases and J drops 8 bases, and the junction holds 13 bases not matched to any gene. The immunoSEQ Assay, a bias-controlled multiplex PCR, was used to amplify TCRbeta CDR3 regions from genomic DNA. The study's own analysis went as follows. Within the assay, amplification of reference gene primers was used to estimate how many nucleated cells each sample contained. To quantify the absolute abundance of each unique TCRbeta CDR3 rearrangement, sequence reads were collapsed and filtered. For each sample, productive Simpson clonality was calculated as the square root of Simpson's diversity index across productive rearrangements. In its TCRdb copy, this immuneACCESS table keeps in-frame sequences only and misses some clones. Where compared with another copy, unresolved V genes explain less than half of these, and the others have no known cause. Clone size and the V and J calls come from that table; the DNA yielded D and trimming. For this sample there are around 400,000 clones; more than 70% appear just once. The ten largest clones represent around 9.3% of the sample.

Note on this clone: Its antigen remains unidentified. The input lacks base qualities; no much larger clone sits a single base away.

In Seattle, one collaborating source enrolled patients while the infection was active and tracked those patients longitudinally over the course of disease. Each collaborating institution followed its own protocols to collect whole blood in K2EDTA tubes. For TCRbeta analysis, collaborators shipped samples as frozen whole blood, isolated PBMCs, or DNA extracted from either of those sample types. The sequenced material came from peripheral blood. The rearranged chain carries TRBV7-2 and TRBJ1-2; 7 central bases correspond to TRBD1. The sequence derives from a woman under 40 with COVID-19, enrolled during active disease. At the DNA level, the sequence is TGTGCCAGCAGCTCGGGGACAGTTAGCATCTTGGGCTACACCTTC. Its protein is CASSSGTVSILGYTF. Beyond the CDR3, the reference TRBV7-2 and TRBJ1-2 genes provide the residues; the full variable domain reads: GAGVSQSPSNKVTEKGKDVELRCDPISGHTALYWYRQSLGQGLEFLIYFQGNSAPDKSGLPSDRFSAERTGGSVSTLTIQRTQQEDSAVYLCASSSGTVSILGYTFGSGTRLTVV.